Given below is one T cell receptor beta chain in context. The antigen remains unidentified. The CDR3 covers 18 residues. The ends were cut back, 2 bases at V and 5 bases at J, with 24 bases in the middle. The germline V gene encodes CDR1 MNHEY and CDR2 SMNVEV (reference sequence). Profiling relied on immunoSEQ multiplex PCR, and the TCRdb table lists in-frame clones only, not all of them. The table has about 2.1 million clones, 93% seen once. This sample stems from a study of shared clonotypes between healthy human individuals. Looking at the study overall: Every donor yielded three CD4 naive, three CD4 memory, two CD8 naive and one CD8 memory plate. The study, taken as a whole, reports: Approximately 5.4% of naive CD4 clonotypes were common to several donors.

CD8 cells regarded as naive lacked CD45RO, were positively chosen for CCR7, and omitted terminally differentiated effector memory CD45RA+ cells. Donors were Caucasian adults residing in Nashville, Tennessee, USA. This rearrangement joins TRBV27 to TRBJ1-1; D is unclear. This sequence was found in a man between 18 and 35 years old in good health. Some clones in this sample may be carry-over from other donors' samples. The material sequenced was naive CD8+ T cells from PBMCs. The CDR3 DNA is TGTGCCAGCAGTTTACTCTGGAGTTTCGGAGGGTCCGGGACTGAAGCTTTCTTT. Translated: CASSLLWSFGGSGTEAFF.